A single sample gave rise to the 22 T cell receptor beta chains below, sequenced in a study of blood T cell repertoires in COVID-19. The assay was immunoSEQ multiplex PCR, and TCRdb's table has in-frame clones only and misses some. The table includes approximately 190,000 clones, roughly 84% detected once. The sequencing input was peripheral blood. Receptors were obtained from a woman aged 40 to 50 who had recovered from COVID-19.

This chain links TRBV5-1 with TRBJ2-7, with TRBD2 as a possible D gene (5 bases). The length of the CDR3 is 14 residues. CDR1 is SGHRS, CDR2 YFSETQ, per germline. With 6 bases removed from V and 4 bases from J, the gap between germline ends came to 17 bases. CDR3 amino acids: CASNEASREYEQYF. In nucleotides, the CDR3 is TGCGCCAGCAATGAGGCTAGCAGAGAATACGAGCAGTACTTC.

This chain joins TRBV7-2 and TRBJ1-2; the D gene is possibly TRBD1 (5 bases). Germline loops: CDR1 SGHTA, CDR2 FQGNSA. The CDR3 covers 14 residues. V lost 1 base to trimming and J lost 3 bases, with 9 bases between them. For the CDR3, the DNA is TGTGCCAGCAGCTTAGGGACACTCGACTATGGCTACACCTTC. Protein sequence: CASSLGTLDYGYTF.

The chain combines TRBV6-5 with TRBJ1-1; D might be TRBD1 (5 bases). Germline V gene sequence: CDR1 MNHEY, CDR2 SVGAGI. V gave up 0 bases and J gave up 10 bases, with 15 bases separating them. The CDR3 totals 14 residues. As DNA, the CDR3 is TGTGCCAGCAGTTACTCGGGGCGGGGTAGGGGAGCTTTCTTT. Its protein is CASSYSGRGRGAFF.

The table lists this clone with a count of one. The rearrangement uses TRBV4-2 and TRBJ2-7; possibly TRBD1 for D (6 bases). CDR1 LGHNA and CDR2 YNFKEQ come from the germline V gene. This CDR3 region has 14 residues. The V and J ends lost 4 bases and 3 bases respectively, with 13 bases between them. The CDR3: CASSLRDTHYEQYF. The CDR3 region has the DNA TGTGCCAGCAGCCTCCGGGACACCCACTACGAGCAGTACTTC.

This rearrangement joins TRBV5-1 to TRBJ1-1; 9 nucleotides align to TRBD1. Germline loops: CDR1 SGHRS, CDR2 YFSETQ. J was trimmed by 5 bases and V by 5 bases; bases with no gene match: 13. The length of the CDR3 is 16 residues. The CDR3 region is CASSFTGGLRRTEAFF. The CDR3, as DNA: TGCGCCAGCAGTTTTACAGGGGGCCTAAGGAGGACTGAAGCTTTCTTT.

The J gene is TRBJ2-2, the V gene TRBV7-3; TRBD1 aligns across 11 bases. The trim removed 5 bases at V and 4 bases at J, leaving 3 bases unmatched. This CDR3 has 15 residues. CDR1 SGHTA and CDR2 FQGTGA come from the germline V gene. CDR3 nucleotides: TGTGCCAGCAGCCCAGGGACAGGGGGCACCGGGGAGCTGTTTTTT. Encoded protein: CASSPGTGGTGELFF.

J is TRBJ1-5 and V is TRBV3-1 (or the pseudogene TRBV3-2); 7 bases match TRBD1. Looked up from germline, CDR1 is LGHDT and CDR2 is YNNKEL (reference sequence). This CDR3 has 16 amino acids. V was clipped by 0 bases and J by 2 bases; unmatched bases: 4. The CDR3 DNA reads TGTGCCAGCAGCCAAGATCACAGGGGCGGCAATCAGCCCCAGCATTTT. Protein sequence: CASSQDHRGGNQPQHF.

The V gene is TRBV29-1, the J gene TRBJ2-7, with 7 bases matching TRBD1. CDR1 and CDR2 from the germline V gene are SQVTM and ANQGSEA. J was trimmed by 3 bases and V by 6 bases; bases with no gene match: 2. CDR3 length equals 11 residues. The CDR3 reads CSVGTDYEQYF. CDR3 in DNA: TGCAGCGTCGGGACAGACTACGAGCAGTACTTC.

This chain joins TRBV25-1 and TRBJ1-1; D call uncertain. The CDR3 sequence is 14 residues long. The germline CDR1 and CDR2 sequences are MGHDK and SYGVNS. The V end lost 3 bases, the J end lost 4 bases, and 12 bases lay between the germline ends. CDR3 DNA: TGTGCCAGCAGTGAGTATTACAGTTTCACTGAAGCTTTCTTT. Encoded protein: CASSEYYSFTEAFF.

This clone was counted between two and nine times. This chain connects TRBV6-1 to TRBJ1-1; D is unclear. This CDR3 comprises 16 residues. From germline, CDR1 is MNHNS and CDR2 SASEGT. The V gene lost 1 base and the J gene lost 1 base, with 13 bases spanning the gap. CDR3 region: CASSEVRGTGNTEAFF. CDR3 in DNA: TGTGCCAGCAGTGAAGTGAGAGGAACGGGGAACACTGAAGCTTTCTTT.

This clone was counted between two and nine times. The V and J genes are TRBV27 and TRBJ1-6; D remains ambiguous. V lost 4 bases, J lost 9 bases, and 10 bases lay in between. The germline CDR1 and CDR2 sequences are MNHEY and SMNVEV (reference sequence). This CDR3 comprises 13 residues. Written as DNA, the CDR3 is TGTGCCAGCAGTTCGGGATCCATTTCACCCCTCCACTTT. It specifies CASSSGSISPLHF.

The sample holds one count of this clone. The rearrangement links TRBV12-3 or TRBV12-4 to TRBJ2-1; the D gene is possibly TRBD2 (5 bases). The germline V and J ends were trimmed by 3 bases and 10 bases, with 7 bases remaining between them. The CDR3 sequence is 11 residues long. CDR3 bases: TGTGCCAGCAGTTTGGTAGCGGAGCAGTTCTTC. As protein: CASSLVAEQFF.

This chain joins TRBV25-1 and TRBJ1-2; 9 nucleotides agree with TRBD1. The trim removed 2 bases at V and 4 bases at J, leaving 2 bases unmatched. Germline assignment: CDR1 MGHDK and CDR2 SYGVNS. The CDR3 has 14 amino acids. In DNA form, the CDR3 reads TGTGCCAGCAGTGAAACACAGGGGGCCTATGGCTACACCTTC. Protein: CASSETQGAYGYTF.

The V gene is TRBV11-2, the J gene TRBJ2-5; TRBD2 matches at 11 bases. Germline lookup yields CDR1 SGHAT and CDR2 FQNNGV. J was trimmed by 3 bases and V by 3 bases; bases with no gene match: 9. CDR3 length: 17 amino acids. The CDR3 reads CASSFLPRLAGKETQYF. Here the CDR3 DNA reads TGTGCCAGCAGCTTCCTACCCAGACTAGCGGGGAAAGAGACCCAGTACTTC.

This clone has only one observation. The chain carries TRBV7-2 and TRBJ2-1; TRBD2 aligns across 7 bases. The trim removed 1 base at V and 0 bases at J, leaving 3 bases unmatched. This CDR3 is built from 16 residues. Germline V gene lookup returns CDR1 SGHTA and CDR2 FQGNSA. The CDR3 nucleotides read TGTGCCAGCAGCTTAGAGCGGGACCTCTCCTACAATGAGCAGTTCTTC. Amino acids: CASSLERDLSYNEQFF.

The gene calls are TRBV6-2 or TRBV6-3 and TRBJ2-2, with 9 bases aligning to TRBD2. The trim removed 5 bases at V and 1 base at J, leaving 5 bases unmatched. CDR3 size: 16 residues. CDR1 is MNHEY, CDR2 SVGEGT, per germline. In nucleotides, the CDR3 is TGTGCCAGCAGTCTGCTAGCGGGGCTGAACACCGGGGAGCTGTTTTTT. This codes for CASSLLAGLNTGELFF.

The chain joins TRBV19 to TRBJ2-6; 7 nucleotides align to TRBD1. The CDR3 runs 17 residues. From germline, CDR1 is LNHDA and CDR2 SQIVND (reference sequence). Losses at the gene ends were 5 bases for V and 4 bases for J; bases not matched to a gene: 11. The CDR3, as DNA: TGTGCCAGTAGTGCCACAGGGGCCCTCGCCGGGGCCAACGTCCTGACTTTC. Translating it yields CASSATGALAGANVLTF.

The gene calls are TRBV5-1 and TRBJ2-5, with 7 bases identical to TRBD1. CDR3 length: 14 residues. V was clipped by 1 base and J by 2 bases; unmatched bases: 2. CDR1 SGHRS and CDR2 YFSETQ come from the germline V gene. The CDR3, as DNA: TGCGCCAGCAGCTTGAAGACAGGGCAAGAGACCCAGTACTTC. This sequence encodes CASSLKTGQETQYF.

This chain joins TRBV7-2 and TRBJ2-1; 13 positions agree with TRBD2. This CDR3 spans 15 amino acids. Per germline, CDR1 SGHTA and CDR2 FQGNSA. V dropped 2 bases and J dropped 6; count of bases not matched to a gene: 1. The CDR3 DNA reads TGTGCCAGCAGCTTATGGACTAGCGGGAGCAATGAGCAGTTCTTC. Translating gives CASSLWTSGSNEQFF.

The rearrangement links TRBV7-8 to TRBJ2-7; tentative D call: TRBD1 (6 bases). Germline CDR1 SGHVS, CDR2 FQNEAQ. The CDR3 spans 15 residues. Trimming removed 2 bases from V and 3 bases from J, with 14 bases in between. The CDR3 region has the DNA TGTGCCAGCAGCTTACCAGGGCAGGGGATCTACGAGCAGTACTTC. It is translated as CASSLPGQGIYEQYF.

The chain employs TRBV2 and TRBJ1-1; D gene ambiguous. Germline-derived CDR1 and CDR2 are SNHLY and FYNNEI. The length of the CDR3 is 13 residues. The ends were cut back, 4 bases at V and 3 bases at J, with 9 bases in the middle. CDR3 amino acids: CASSVTVDTEAFF. The CDR3 DNA follows: TGTGCCAGCAGTGTCACAGTTGACACTGAAGCTTTCTTT.

The genes are TRBV30 and TRBJ2-2, with 7 positions matching TRBD2. Germline V lookup: CDR1 GTSNPN, CDR2 SVGIG (reference sequence). The CDR3 is made up of 15 amino acids. V lost 0 bases and J lost 6; bases outside the gene matches: 7. The DNA of the CDR3 is TGTGCCTGGAGTGTACTAGGGACTATTCCCGGGGAGCTGTTTTTT. This translates into CAWSVLGTIPGELFF.